The clone carrying this T cell receptor (beta chain) has just a few counts. Antigen: not known. This specimen belongs to a study of long-term antiretroviral therapy in people with HIV. Run at survey level, the immunoSEQ assay was version v3.0. Profiling relied on immunoSEQ multiplex PCR, and the TCRdb table lists in-frame clones only, not all of them. The table includes tens of thousands of clones, approximately 72% detected once. Trimming stripped 6 bases from V and 1 base from J, with 4 bases between. In germline, CDR1 is LNHDA, CDR2 SQIVND (reference sequence). This CDR3 contains 13 residues. At minimum, one pre-ART and two post-ART PBMC samples were obtained from each donor. Study results and caveats: The repertoire was dominated at all time points by clones expanded before ART.

The input for sequencing was unsorted PBMCs, taken 3 years after starting antiretroviral therapy. The chain has TRBV19 and TRBJ2-6; D is uncertain. The receptor comes from a man aged 45 to 65 with HIV. CDR3 amino acids: CASRGSGANVLTF. The CDR3 region has the DNA TGTGCCAGTAGAGGGTCTGGGGCCAACGTCCTGACTTTC.